This entry lists 18 T cell receptor beta chains sequenced from one sample in a study of shared clonotypes between healthy human individuals (dated by TCRdb to the early 2020s). The method behind the library was the immunoSEQ multiplex PCR assay. TCRdb limited this immuneACCESS table to in-frame rearrangements with V and J called. A share of clones is missing; checked studies link under half to unresolved V genes, and the rest is unexplained. Present in this sample are more than 2 million clones, approximately 92% of which were seen just once. The ten top clones hold roughly 1.7% of the sample. CD8 naive samples were obtained by positive selection for CCR7 among CD45RO-negative cells, yielding a CD45RA+CCR7+ population from which TemRA cells were excluded. Sequencing was performed on naive CD8+ T cells from PBMCs. The sample's cell subset or site label is to be understood as: CD45RA+CCR7+. These receptor sequences come from a young man in good health. Some clones in this sample may be carry-over from other donors' samples.

The V call is TRBV28, the J call TRBJ2-2; D not resolved. The CDR3 extends over 12 amino acids. V lost 6 bases, J lost 7 bases, and 9 bases lay in between. Germline V CDR1 and CDR2: MDHEN, SYDVKM. CDR3 amino acids: CASSTDGGELFF. The CDR3 DNA sequence: TGTGCCAGCAGCACGGACGGCGGGGAGCTGTTTTTT.

The chain links TRBV27 to TRBJ1-4; TRBD1 agrees at 8 bases. CDR1 is MNHEY and CDR2 is SMNVEV in the germline V gene (reference sequence). CDR3 length equals 12 residues. J lost 8 bases, V lost 6 bases, and 2 bases had no gene match. This CDR3 is CASSGTGEKLFF. Written as DNA, the CDR3 is TGTGCCAGCAGCGGGACAGGCGAAAAACTGTTTTTT.

The chain has TRBV7-9 and TRBJ2-7, with D possibly being TRBD1 or TRBD2 (6 bases each). The V gene lost 5 bases and the J gene lost 7 bases, with 18 bases spanning the gap. The CDR3 is 14 amino acids. Germline V gene sequence: CDR1 SEHNR, CDR2 FQNEAQ (reference sequence). CDR3 sequence: CASSPPGAEGEQYF. In nucleotides, the CDR3 is TGTGCCAGCAGCCCCCCGGGGGCGGAGGGGGAGCAGTACTTC. The variable domain in full, completed from reference TRBV7-9 and TRBJ2-7, reads DTGVSQNPRHKITKRGQNVTFRCDPISEHNRLYWYRQTLGQGPEFLTYFQNEAQLEKSRLLSDRFSAERPKGSFSTLEIQRTEQGDSAMYLCASSPPGAEGEQYFGPGTRLTVT.

The J gene is TRBJ2-7, the V gene TRBV9, with 14 bases matching TRBD2. V was clipped by 3 bases and J by 3 bases; unmatched bases: 2. The germline V gene encodes CDR1 SGDLS and CDR2 YYNGEE. The CDR3 loop spans 15 amino acids. CDR3 coding DNA: TGTGCCAGCAGCGCGGGACTAGCGGGAGACTACGAGCAGTACTTC. It translates to CASSAGLAGDYEQYF.

The chain recombines TRBV6-5 with TRBJ1-4, with D perhaps TRBD1 (5 bases). CDR3 length: 15 residues. The V end lost 6 bases, the J end lost 0 bases, and 11 bases lay between the germline ends. CDR1 and CDR2 from the germline V gene are MNHEY and SVGAGI. The CDR3 DNA reads as TGTGCCAGCAGCCGCACAGGCGCAACTAATGAAAAACTGTTTTTT. Protein: CASSRTGATNEKLFF.

This clone was seen once. The chain couples TRBV6-6 to TRBJ1-5; 8 positions match TRBD1. The V gene's germline CDR1 is MNHNY and CDR2 SVGAGI (reference sequence). The CDR3 runs to 14 residues. The V segment lost 4 bases and the J segment 4 bases; nucleotides outside the gene matches: 3. The DNA of the CDR3 is TGTGCCAGCAGTTGGACAGGGAATAATCAGCCCCAGCATTTT. It specifies CASSWTGNNQPQHF.

The chain joins TRBV19 to TRBJ2-2; D may match TRBD1 or TRBD2 (5 bases each). V was shortened by 6 bases and J by 4 bases, with 18 bases between the two germline ends. Germline CDR1 LNHDA, CDR2 SQIVND (reference sequence). This CDR3 contains 16 residues. The CDR3 sequence: CASSPGGTPATGELFF. CDR3 DNA sequence: TGTGCCAGTAGCCCAGGTGGGACCCCAGCCACCGGGGAGCTGTTTTTT.

The gene calls are TRBV7-9 and TRBJ2-1, with 13 bases matching TRBD2. Germline V gene sequence: CDR1 SEHNR, CDR2 FQNEAQ (reference sequence). CDR3 size: 18 residues. Trimming removed 3 bases from V and 6 bases from J; junction bases left unmatched: 11. CDR3 amino acids: CASSFAYGLAGDSNEQFF. The DNA for the CDR3 is TGTGCCAGCAGCTTTGCCTATGGACTAGCGGGAGATAGCAATGAGCAGTTCTTC.

The V gene is TRBV4-2, the J gene TRBJ2-2; D unclear. Trimming shortened V by 4 bases and J by 10 bases, and 10 bases separated the two germline ends. Germline V CDR1 and CDR2: LGHNA, YNFKEQ. CDR3 length: 12 residues. Here the CDR3 reads CASSPRAVELFF. The DNA for the CDR3 is TGTGCCAGCAGCCCACGTGCCGTGGAGCTGTTTTTT.

The count of this clone is one. This chain uses TRBV7-2 with TRBJ2-5; 11 bases match TRBD2. This CDR3 region has 19 residues. The junction had 19 bases not matched to a gene; V was cut back by 5 bases and J by 5 bases. Germline V lookup: CDR1 SGHTA, CDR2 FQGNSA. The CDR3 sequence: CASSLPGLAGQGPGETQYF. In DNA, the CDR3 is TGTGCCAGCAGCCTCCCAGGACTAGCGGGCCAGGGTCCAGGGGAGACCCAGTACTTC.

The genes are TRBV7-8 and TRBJ2-6; D is unclear. The V end was cut by 0 bases, the J end by 0 bases, with 3 bases between. Germline V gene data show CDR1 as SGHVS and CDR2 as FQNEAQ. The CDR3 contains 15 residues. In DNA form, the CDR3 reads TGTGCCAGCAGCTTAGCCTCCTCTGGGGCCAACGTCCTGACTTTC. Residues: CASSLASSGANVLTF.

This chain links TRBV27 with TRBJ2-1; D gene unclear. The CDR3 length is 14 residues. V was trimmed by 2 bases and J by 5 bases, leaving 10 bases between them. CDR1 is MNHEY, CDR2 SMNVEV, per germline (reference sequence). In DNA form, the CDR3 reads TGTGCCAGCAGTTTACGGGCCCCTGACAATGAGCAGTTCTTC. It codes for CASSLRAPDNEQFF.

The rearrangement links TRBV23-1 to TRBJ2-5, with D possibly being TRBD2 (5 bases). TRBV23-1 is recorded as an ORF, its role being uncertain. V lost 7 bases, J lost 1 base, and 13 bases lay in between. The CDR3 contains 14 residues. The CDR3 DNA follows: TGCGCCAGCACCCGAGCGGCAAGCCAAGAGACCCAGTACTTC. It translates to CASTRAASQETQYF.

The chain uses TRBV27 and TRBJ1-3; TRBD1 might be the D (6 bases). The CDR3 length is 19 residues. Trimming cost V 5 bases and J 2 bases, with 25 bases left between them. Germline V CDR1 and CDR2: MNHEY, SMNVEV (reference sequence). This CDR3 is CASSHIPGRDNKPGNTIYF. The DNA of the CDR3 is TGTGCCAGCAGTCACATTCCCGGACGGGACAACAAACCTGGAAACACCATATATTTT.

This clone came up a few times. The chain links TRBV4-2 to TRBJ1-1; TRBD1 aligns across 7 bases. V was clipped by 3 bases and J by 1 base; unmatched bases: 14. The CDR3 runs 18 residues. Germline V CDR1 and CDR2: LGHNA, YNFKEQ. The DNA for the CDR3 is TGTGCCAGCAGCCACAATGACAGGGTGCGATTTGAGAACACTGAAGCTTTCTTT. Translated: CASSHNDRVRFENTEAFF.

The rearrangement links TRBV6-5 to TRBJ1-6; 7 bases agree with TRBD1. Germline V CDR1 and CDR2: MNHEY, SVGAGI. The CDR3 contains 15 residues. The V segment lost 4 bases and the J segment 5 bases; nucleotides outside the gene matches: 5. In nucleotides, the CDR3 is TGTGCCAGCAGTTCGACAGGGCTCAATAATTCACCCCTCCACTTT. Translating gives CASSSTGLNNSPLHF.

This rearrangement joins TRBV30 to TRBJ2-2; D ambiguous. The CDR3 is 13 amino acids. Trimming removed 2 bases from V and 5 bases from J, with 9 bases in between. Looked up from germline, CDR1 is GTSNPN and CDR2 is SVGIG (reference sequence). The CDR3 loop is CAWSYRATGELFF. CDR3 bases: TGTGCCTGGAGTTATCGGGCTACCGGGGAGCTGTTTTTT.

V is TRBV15 and J is TRBJ2-5; possibly TRBD2 for D (6 bases). In germline, CDR1 is LNHNV, CDR2 YYDKDF (reference sequence). V was trimmed by 5 bases and J by 1 base, leaving 11 bases between them. This CDR3 is built from 14 residues. CDR3 in DNA: TGTGCCACCAGCGAAACTAGCCGCCAAGAGACCCAGTACTTC. As protein: CATSETSRQETQYF.